Listed here is a single T cell receptor beta chain. The CDR3 has 13 amino acids. Between the trimmed V and J ends, which lost 2 bases and 1 base, there was a span of 6 bases. Germline-derived CDR1 and CDR2 are SGHKS and YYEKEE (reference sequence). The data are from a study of blood T cell repertoires in COVID-19. The data were produced by immunoSEQ multiplex PCR, yet TCRdb's version contains in-frame clones alone and is incomplete. The data show about 27,000 clones, with around 90% seen just once and approximately 8% held by the top ten. The receptor was isolated from a woman aged 45-65 years with active COVID-19. Material: peripheral blood. This rearrangement joins TRBV5-5 to TRBJ2-5; D unresolved. This CDR3 is CASSLGVQETQYF. CDR3 sequence (DNA): TGTGCCAGCAGCTTAGGAGTCCAAGAGACCCAGTACTTC. Using reference TRBV5-5 and TRBJ2-5 for the parts outside the CDR3, the full variable domain is DAGVTQSPTHLIKTRGQQVTLRCSPISGHKSVSWYQQVLGQGPQFIFQYYEKEERGRGNFPDRFSARQFPNYSSELNVNALLLGDSALYLCASSLGVQETQYFGPGTRLLVL.